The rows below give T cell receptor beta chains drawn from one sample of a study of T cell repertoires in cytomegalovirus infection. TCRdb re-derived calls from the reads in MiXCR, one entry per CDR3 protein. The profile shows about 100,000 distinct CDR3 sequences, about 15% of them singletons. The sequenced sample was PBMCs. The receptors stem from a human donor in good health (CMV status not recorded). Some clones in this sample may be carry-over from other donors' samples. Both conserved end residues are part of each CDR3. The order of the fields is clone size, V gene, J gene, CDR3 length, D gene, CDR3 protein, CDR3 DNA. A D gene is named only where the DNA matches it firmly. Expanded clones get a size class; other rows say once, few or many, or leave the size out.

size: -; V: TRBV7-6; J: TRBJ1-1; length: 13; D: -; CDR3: CASSDGANTEAFF; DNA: TGTGCCAGCAGCGATGGCGCGAACACTGAAGCTTTCTTT
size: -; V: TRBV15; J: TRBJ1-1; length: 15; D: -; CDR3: CATSRDSDWGTEAFF; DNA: TGTGCCACCAGCAGAGATTCGGACTGGGGCACTGAAGCTTTCTTT
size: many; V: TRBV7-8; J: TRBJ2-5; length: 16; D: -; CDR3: CASSLNLPASDETQYF; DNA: TGTGCCAGCAGCTTGAATCTGCCAGCCTCCGACGAGACCCAGTACTTC
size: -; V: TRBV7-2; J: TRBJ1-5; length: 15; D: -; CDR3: CASSSDGMLGQPQHF; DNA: TGTGCCAGCAGCTCAGATGGTATGCTTGGGCAGCCCCAGCATTTT
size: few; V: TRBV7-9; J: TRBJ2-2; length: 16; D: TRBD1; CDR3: CASSDGQGLDTGELFF; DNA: TGTGCCAGCAGCGACGGACAGGGTCTGGACACCGGGGAGCTGTTTTTT
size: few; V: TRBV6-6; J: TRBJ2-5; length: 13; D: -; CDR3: CASSYPRKETQYF; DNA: TGTGCCAGCAGTTACCCAAGGAAAGAGACCCAGTACTTC
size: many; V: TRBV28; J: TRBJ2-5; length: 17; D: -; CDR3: CASSLLRLGPPRTAQYF; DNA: TGTGCCAGCAGTTTACTGAGACTAGGACCCCCTCGTACGGCCCAGTACTTC
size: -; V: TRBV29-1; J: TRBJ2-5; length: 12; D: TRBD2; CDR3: CSSYSGTETQYF; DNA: TGCAGCTCCTATAGCGGGACGGAGACCCAGTACTTC
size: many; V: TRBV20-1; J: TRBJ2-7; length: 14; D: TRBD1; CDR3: CSAAGGTGGGEQYF; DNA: TGCAGTGCCGCCGGGGGGACAGGGGGCGGCGAGCAGTACTTC
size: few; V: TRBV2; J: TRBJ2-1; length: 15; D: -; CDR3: CASRAPGGTHNEQFF; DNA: TGTGCCAGCAGGGCCCCGGGGGGCACCCACAATGAGCAGTTCTTC
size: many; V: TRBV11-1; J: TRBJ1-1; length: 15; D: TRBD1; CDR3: CASRSTGDPNTEAFF; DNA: TGTGCCAGCAGATCTACAGGGGATCCGAACACTGAAGCTTTCTTT
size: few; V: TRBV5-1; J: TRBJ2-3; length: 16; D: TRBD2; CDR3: CASSLSGGAQGDTQYF; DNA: TGCGCCAGCAGCCTAAGCGGGGGGGCCCAGGGAGATACGCAGTATTTT
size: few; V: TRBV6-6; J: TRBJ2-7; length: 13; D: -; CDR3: CASSSQEGYEQYF; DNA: TGTGCCAGCAGTTCCCAGGAGGGCTACGAGCAGTACTTC
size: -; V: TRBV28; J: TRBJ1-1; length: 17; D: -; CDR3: CASSVLPGANGNTEAFF; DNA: TGTGCCAGCAGTGTCCTACCGGGCGCCAACGGGAACACTGAAGCTTTCTTT
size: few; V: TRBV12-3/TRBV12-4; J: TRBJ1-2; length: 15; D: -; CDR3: CASSPSLADYYGYTF; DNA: TGTGCCAGCAGCCCCTCCCTGGCGGATTACTATGGCTACACCTTC
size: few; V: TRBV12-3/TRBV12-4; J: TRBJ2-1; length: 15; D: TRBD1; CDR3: CASKPGQGFYNEQFF; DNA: TGTGCCAGCAAACCCGGACAGGGGTTCTACAATGAGCAGTTCTTC
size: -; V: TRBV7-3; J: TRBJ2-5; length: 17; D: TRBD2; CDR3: CVSSPGTSGGAWETQYF; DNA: TGTGTCAGCAGCCCCGGGACTAGCGGGGGGGCCTGGGAGACCCAGTACTTC
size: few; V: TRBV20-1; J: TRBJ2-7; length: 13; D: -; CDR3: CSASFQGGNEQYF; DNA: TGCAGTGCTAGCTTTCAAGGGGGGAACGAGCAGTACTTC
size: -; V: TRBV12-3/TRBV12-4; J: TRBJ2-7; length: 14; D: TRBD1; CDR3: CASSYAGGVHEQYF; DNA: TGTGCCAGCAGTTATGCAGGGGGCGTCCACGAGCAGTACTTC
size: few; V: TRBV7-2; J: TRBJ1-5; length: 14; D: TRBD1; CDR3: CASSPTAGGEPQHF; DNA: TGTGCCAGCAGCCCCACGGCAGGGGGCGAGCCCCAGCATTTT
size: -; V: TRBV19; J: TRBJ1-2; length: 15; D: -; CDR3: CASRDPLIGVYGYTF; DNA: TGTGCCAGTAGGGACCCCTTGATCGGCGTCTATGGCTACACCTTC
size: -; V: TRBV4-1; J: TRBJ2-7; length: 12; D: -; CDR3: CASSQDGLEQYF; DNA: TGCGCCAGCAGCCAAGATGGACTCGAGCAGTACTTC
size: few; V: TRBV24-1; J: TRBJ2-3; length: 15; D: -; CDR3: CATSDTGTRTDTQYF; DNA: TGTGCCACCAGTGATACCGGGACCCGAACAGATACGCAGTATTTT
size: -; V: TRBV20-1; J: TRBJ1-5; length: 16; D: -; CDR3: CSANRQTGGGNQPQHF; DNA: TGCAGTGCTAATCGACAAACAGGCGGGGGCAATCAGCCCCAGCATTTT
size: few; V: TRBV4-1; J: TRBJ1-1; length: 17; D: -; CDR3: CASSQDLSVPLNTEAFF; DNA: TGCGCCAGCAGCCAAGATTTGAGTGTCCCCTTGAACACTGAAGCTTTCTTT
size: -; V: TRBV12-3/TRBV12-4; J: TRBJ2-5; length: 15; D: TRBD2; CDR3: CASSTGGDLQETQYF; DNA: TGTGCCAGTTCTACGGGAGGGGACCTACAGGAGACCCAGTACTTC